This T cell receptor beta chain was sequenced in a study of T-cell memory formation after mild COVID-19. Notes on the study in general: Some SARS-CoV-2-responding clones were already detected in memory before infection.

The 5'RACE method, run with constant-segment primers, produced TCR alpha and TCR beta cDNA libraries (carrying sample barcodes and UMIs). TCRdb analysed the 5' RACE reads with MiXCR anew, one entry per CDR3 protein. The sample lists some 250,000 distinct CDR3 sequences, about a sixth occurring once. Points on this clonotype: Its specificity is unknown.

The CDR3 runs 16 residues. V lost 3 bases and J lost 10; bases outside the gene matches: 8. The germline V gene encodes CDR1 LGHNA and CDR2 YNFKEQ. The sequence derives from a man between 18 and 35 years old who had mild COVID-19 (a few samples of this study predate the infection). Cell type and time point are not known. This rearrangement joins TRBV4-2 to TRBJ1-6, with 11 bases aligning to TRBD1. The sequencing sample was made of PBMCs or a T cell subset sorted from them (not recorded which). The CDR3 DNA sequence: TGTGCCAGCAGCCACCCTCCGGGACAGGGGGGCTCACCCCTCCACTTT. Its protein product is CASSHPPGQGGSPLHF.